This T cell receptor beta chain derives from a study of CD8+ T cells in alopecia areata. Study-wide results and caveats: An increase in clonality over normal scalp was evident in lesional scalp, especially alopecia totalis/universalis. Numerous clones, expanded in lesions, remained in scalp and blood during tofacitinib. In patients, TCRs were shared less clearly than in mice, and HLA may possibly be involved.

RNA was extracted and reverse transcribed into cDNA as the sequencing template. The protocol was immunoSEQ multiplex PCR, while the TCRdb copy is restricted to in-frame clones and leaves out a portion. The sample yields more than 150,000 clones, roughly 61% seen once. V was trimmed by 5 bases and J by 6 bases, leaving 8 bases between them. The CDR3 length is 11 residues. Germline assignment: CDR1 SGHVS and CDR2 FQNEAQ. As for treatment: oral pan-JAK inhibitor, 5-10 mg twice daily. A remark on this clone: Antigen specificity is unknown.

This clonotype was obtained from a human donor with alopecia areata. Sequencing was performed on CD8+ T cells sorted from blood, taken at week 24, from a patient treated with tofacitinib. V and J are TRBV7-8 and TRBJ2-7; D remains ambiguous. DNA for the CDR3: TGTGCCAGCAGCCCGGTGGGCGAGCAGTACTTC. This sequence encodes CASSPVGEQYF.